This entry concerns a single TCR beta chain. Its antigen remains unidentified. Per germline, CDR1 MNHEY and CDR2 SMNVEV (reference sequence). CDR3 length equals 18 residues. The V gene lost 5 bases and the J gene lost 9 bases, with 26 bases spanning the gap. This record comes from a study of graft-versus-host responses after intestinal transplantation. Study-wide context: Recipients had transplants, and these were multivisceral, liver-intestinal, or isolated intestinal.

The method was immunoSEQ multiplex PCR; TCRdb's version includes in-frame clones alone and lacks a portion of them. This sample has fewer than 25,000 clones; 80% to 90% occur once, and the top ten carry 0.96%. The study's findings and limits: Some patients had graft-donor T cell macrochimerism. In their allografts, the ratios of graft-versus-host to host-versus-graft T cell clones were high. Early post-transplant HvG declines showed an association with peak circulating GvH clone levels. Ileal or blood samples showed some GvH clones first, and such clones were also found in recipient marrow.

Sequencing was performed on PBMCs, taken just over 450 days after intestinal transplant. The gene calls are TRBV27 and TRBJ1-6, with D possibly matching TRBD1 (5 bases). This TCR was recovered from a human patient who received an intestinal transplant, so some T cells may come from the graft donor. DNA of the CDR3: TGTGCCAGCAGTCGAACCCCGTTGTTGGAGGGGAGCTTTTCACCCCTCCACTTT. Protein sequence: CASSRTPLLEGSFSPLHF.